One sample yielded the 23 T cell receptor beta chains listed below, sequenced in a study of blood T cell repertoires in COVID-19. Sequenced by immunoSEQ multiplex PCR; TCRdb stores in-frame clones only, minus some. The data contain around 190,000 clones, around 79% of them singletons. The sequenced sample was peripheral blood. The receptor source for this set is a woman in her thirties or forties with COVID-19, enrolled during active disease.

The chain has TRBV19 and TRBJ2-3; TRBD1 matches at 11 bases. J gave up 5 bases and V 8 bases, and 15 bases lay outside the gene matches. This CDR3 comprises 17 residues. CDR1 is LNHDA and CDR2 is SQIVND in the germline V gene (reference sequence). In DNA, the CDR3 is TGTGCCAGTCGCCTCCGGACAGGGGGCGGTTTAATAGATACGCAGTATTTT. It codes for CASRLRTGGGLIDTQYF.

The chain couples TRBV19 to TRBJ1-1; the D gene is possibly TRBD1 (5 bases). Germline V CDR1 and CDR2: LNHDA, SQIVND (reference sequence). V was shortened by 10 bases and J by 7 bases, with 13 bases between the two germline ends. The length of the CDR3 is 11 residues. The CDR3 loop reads CATLRGREAFF. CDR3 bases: TGTGCCACCCTTAGGGGTCGTGAAGCTTTCTTT.

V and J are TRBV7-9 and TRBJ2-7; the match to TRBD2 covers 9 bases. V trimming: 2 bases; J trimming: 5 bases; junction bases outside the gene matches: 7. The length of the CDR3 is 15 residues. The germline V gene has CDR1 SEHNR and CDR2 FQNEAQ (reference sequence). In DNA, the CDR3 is TGTGCCAGCAGCTTATGGGCGGGAGGGGTCGACGAGCAGTACTTC. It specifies CASSLWAGGVDEQYF.

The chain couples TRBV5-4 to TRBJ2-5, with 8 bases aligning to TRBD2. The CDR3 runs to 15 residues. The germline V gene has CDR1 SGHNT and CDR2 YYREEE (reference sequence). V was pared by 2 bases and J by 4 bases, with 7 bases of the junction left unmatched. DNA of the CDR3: TGTGCCAGCAGCTTAGACCCCCGGGAGGGAGAGACCCAGTACTTC. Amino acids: CASSLDPREGETQYF.

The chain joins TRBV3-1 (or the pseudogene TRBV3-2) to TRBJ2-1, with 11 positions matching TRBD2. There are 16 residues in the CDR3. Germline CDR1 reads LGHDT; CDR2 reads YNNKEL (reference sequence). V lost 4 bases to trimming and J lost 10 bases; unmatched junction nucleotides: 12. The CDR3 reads CASSPQGLAAVGEQFF. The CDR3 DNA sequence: TGTGCCAGCAGCCCCCAGGGACTAGCGGCGGTCGGGGAGCAGTTCTTC.

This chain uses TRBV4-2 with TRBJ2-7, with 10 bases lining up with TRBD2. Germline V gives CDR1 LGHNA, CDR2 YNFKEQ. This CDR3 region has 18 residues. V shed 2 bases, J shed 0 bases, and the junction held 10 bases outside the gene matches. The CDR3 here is CASSQSLAGAVSSYEQYF. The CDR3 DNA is TGTGCCAGCAGCCAAAGCCTAGCGGGAGCGGTTAGCTCCTACGAGCAGTACTTC.

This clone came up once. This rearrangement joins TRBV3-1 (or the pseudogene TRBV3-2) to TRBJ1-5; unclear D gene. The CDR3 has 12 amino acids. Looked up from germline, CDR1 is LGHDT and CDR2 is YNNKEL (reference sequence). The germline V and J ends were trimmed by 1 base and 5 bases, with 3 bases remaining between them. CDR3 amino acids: CASSQAYQPQHF. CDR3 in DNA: TGTGCCAGCAGCCAAGCCTATCAGCCCCAGCATTTT.

CDR3 amino acids: CASIEHPSQAFF. For the CDR3, the DNA is TGTGCCAGTATTGAACACCCCTCCCAAGCTTTCTTT. The chain links TRBV19 to TRBJ1-1; D ambiguous. V lost 7 bases and J 9 bases, leaving 15 bases between the germline ends. CDR3 length equals 12 residues. The germline CDR1 and CDR2 sequences are LNHDA and SQIVND (reference sequence).

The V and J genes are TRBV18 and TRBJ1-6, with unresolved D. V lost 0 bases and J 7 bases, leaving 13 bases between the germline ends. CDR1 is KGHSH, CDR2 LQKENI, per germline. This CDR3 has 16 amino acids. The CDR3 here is CASSPPGVGENSPLHF. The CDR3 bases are TGTGCCAGCTCACCACCGGGAGTGGGTGAGAATTCACCCCTCCACTTT.

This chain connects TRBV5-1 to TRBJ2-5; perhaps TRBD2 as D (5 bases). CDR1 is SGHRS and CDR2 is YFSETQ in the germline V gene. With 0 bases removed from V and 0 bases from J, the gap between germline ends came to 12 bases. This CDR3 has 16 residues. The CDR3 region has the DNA TGCGCCAGCAGCTTGGGATCATTCGGGAACCAAGAGACCCAGTACTTC. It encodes CASSLGSFGNQETQYF.

The CDR3 protein is CASSLRLRGTSGVRDTQYF. CDR3 nucleotides: TGTGCCAGCTCACTACGCCTAAGGGGTACTAGCGGGGTCCGGGATACGCAGTATTTT. The chain is built from TRBV18 and TRBJ2-3; TRBD2 agrees at 10 bases. The CDR3 contains 19 residues. Germline loops: CDR1 KGHSH, CDR2 LQKENI. The V gene end was trimmed by 4 bases and the J gene end by 6 bases; junction bases not matched to a gene: 19.

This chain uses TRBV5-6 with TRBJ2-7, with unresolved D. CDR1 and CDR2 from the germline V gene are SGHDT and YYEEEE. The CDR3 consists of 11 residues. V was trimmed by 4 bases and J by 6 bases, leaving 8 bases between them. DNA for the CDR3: TGTGCCAGCAGCCTCGGGTTCGAGCAGTACTTC. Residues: CASSLGFEQYF.

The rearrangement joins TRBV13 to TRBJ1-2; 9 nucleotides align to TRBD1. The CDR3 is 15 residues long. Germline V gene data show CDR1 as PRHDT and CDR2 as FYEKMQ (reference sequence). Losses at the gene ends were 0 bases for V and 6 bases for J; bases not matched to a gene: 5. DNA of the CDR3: TGTGCCAGCAGCTTAGGCAGGGACAGGGTGAATGGCTACACCTTC. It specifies CASSLGRDRVNGYTF.

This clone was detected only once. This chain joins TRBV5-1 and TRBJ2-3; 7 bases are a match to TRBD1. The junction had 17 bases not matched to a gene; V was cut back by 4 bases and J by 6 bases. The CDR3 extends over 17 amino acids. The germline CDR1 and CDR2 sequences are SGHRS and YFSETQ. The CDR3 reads CASSPRDSYFLVDTQYF. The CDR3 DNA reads TGCGCCAGCAGCCCCCGGGACAGTTATTTCCTAGTGGATACGCAGTATTTT.

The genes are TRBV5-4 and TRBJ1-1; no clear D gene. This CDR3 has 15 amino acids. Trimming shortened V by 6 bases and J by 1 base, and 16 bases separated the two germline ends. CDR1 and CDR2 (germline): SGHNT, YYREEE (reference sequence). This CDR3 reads CASTLTPLTNTEAFF. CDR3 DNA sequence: TGTGCCAGCACCCTGACACCGTTAACGAACACTGAAGCTTTCTTT.

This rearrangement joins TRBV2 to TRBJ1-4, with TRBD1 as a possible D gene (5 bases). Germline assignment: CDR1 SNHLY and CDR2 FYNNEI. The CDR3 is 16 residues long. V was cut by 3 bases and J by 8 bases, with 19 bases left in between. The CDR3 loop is CASSDLPWQGREKLFF. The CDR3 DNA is TGTGCCAGCAGTGATCTACCGTGGCAGGGAAGAGAAAAACTGTTTTTT.

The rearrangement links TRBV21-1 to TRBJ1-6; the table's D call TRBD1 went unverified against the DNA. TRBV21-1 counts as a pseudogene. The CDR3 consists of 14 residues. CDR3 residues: CASSKLQGKSPLHF. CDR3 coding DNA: TGTGCCAGCAGCAAGCTACAGGGGAAATCACCCCTCCACTTT.

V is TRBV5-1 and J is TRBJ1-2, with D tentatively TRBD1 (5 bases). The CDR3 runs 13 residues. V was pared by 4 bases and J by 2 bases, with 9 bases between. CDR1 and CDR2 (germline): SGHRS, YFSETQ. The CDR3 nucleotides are TGCGCCAGCAGCATGGACATGAACTATGGCTACACCTTC. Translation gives CASSMDMNYGYTF. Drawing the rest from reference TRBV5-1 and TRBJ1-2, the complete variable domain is KAGVTQTPRYLIKTRGQQVTLSCSPISGHRSVSWYQQTPGQGLQFLFEYFSETQRNKGNFPGRFSGRQFSNSRSEMNVSTLELGDSALYLCASSMDMNYGYTFGSGTRLTVV.

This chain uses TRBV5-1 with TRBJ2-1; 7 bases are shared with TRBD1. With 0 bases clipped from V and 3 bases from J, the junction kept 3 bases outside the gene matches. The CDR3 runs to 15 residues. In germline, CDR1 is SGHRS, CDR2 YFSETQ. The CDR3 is CASSLGPGGYNEQFF. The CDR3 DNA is TGCGCCAGCAGCTTGGGGCCAGGGGGCTACAATGAGCAGTTCTTC.

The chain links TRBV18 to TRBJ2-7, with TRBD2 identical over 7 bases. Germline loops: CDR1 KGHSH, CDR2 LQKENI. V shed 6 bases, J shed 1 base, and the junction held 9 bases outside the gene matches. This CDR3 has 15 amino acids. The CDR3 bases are TGTGCCAGCTCTCCCAGAGCGGGAAGTTCCTACGAGCAGTACTTC. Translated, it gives CASSPRAGSSYEQYF.

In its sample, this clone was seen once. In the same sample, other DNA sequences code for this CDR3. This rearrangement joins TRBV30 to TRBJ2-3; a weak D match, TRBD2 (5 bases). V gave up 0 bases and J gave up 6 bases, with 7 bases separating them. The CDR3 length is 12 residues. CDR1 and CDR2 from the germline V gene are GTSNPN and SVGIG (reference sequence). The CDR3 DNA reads TGTGCCTGGAGTGTCGCGGGTGATACGCAGTATTTT. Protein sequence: CAWSVAGDTQYF.

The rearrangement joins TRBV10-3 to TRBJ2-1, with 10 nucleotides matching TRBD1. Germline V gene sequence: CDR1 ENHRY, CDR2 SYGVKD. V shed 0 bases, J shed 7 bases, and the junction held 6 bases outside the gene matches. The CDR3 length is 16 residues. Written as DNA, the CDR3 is TGTGCCATCAGTGAGTCGGGACAGGGGAAGGAGAATGAGCAGTTCTTC. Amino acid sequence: CAISESGQGKENEQFF.

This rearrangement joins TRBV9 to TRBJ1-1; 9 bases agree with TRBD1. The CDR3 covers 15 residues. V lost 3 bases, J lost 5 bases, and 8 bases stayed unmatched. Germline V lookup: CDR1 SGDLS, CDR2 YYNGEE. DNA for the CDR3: TGTGCCAGCAGCGCCTACAGGGGGCGCGTGACTGAAGCTTTCTTT. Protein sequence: CASSAYRGRVTEAFF. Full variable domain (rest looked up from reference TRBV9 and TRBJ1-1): DSGVTQTPKHLITATGQRVTLRCSPRSGDLSVYWYQQSLDQGLQFLIQYYNGEERAKGNILERFSAQQFPDLHSELNLSSLELGDSALYFCASSAYRGRVTEAFFGQGTRLTVV.